This entry is about one TCR beta chain. Antigen unknown. The germline and genes are mouse ones. Only in-frame clones appear in the TCRdb table, and some are missing; sequencing was by immunoSEQ multiplex PCR. The sample includes 40,000 to 50,000 clones, around 72% seen only once; the top ten take around 0.5%. This sample was taken from a study of tissue T cells after allogeneic stem cell transplantation. Study conclusions and caveats: Limitations included a small, clinically heterogeneous cohort and limited sampling depth. Only a limited share of tissue TCRs appeared in blood or spleen. Across patients, clones rarely overlapped, yet motif clusters were shared tissue-specifically.

This sequence originates from a pool of C57BL/6 mice in good health. Material: sorted cells pooled from one or two spleens.

The CDR3 bases that were read are TGTGCCAGCAGCCTCCGACAGGGCGACTATGCTGAGCAGTTC. It yields the protein CASSLRQGDYAEQF. The whole CDR3 sequence is CASSLRQGDYAEQFF. The rearrangement links TRBV5 to TRBJ2-1; 7 nucleotides line up with TRBD1. The read ends 1 residue before the CDR3 terminus; that terminus is restored from the germline J gene. CDR3 size: 15 residues. J was trimmed by 2 bases and V by 4 bases; bases with no gene match: 5. Germline loops: CDR1 LGHNA, CDR2 YNLKQL (reference sequence).